Shown below are 21 T cell receptor beta chains from a single sample sequenced in a study of cytomegalovirus exposure and HLA in healthy donors. Vbeta (60) and Jbeta (13) primers were used in the PCR. The assay was immunoSEQ multiplex PCR, and TCRdb's table has in-frame clones only and misses some. The sample contains some 150,000 clones, around 80% of which appear only once. Sample: PBMCs. The receptors shown here come from a woman between 45 and 65 years old in good health and CMV-seropositive.

The chain links TRBV19 to TRBJ1-1; perhaps TRBD1 as D (5 bases). Germline CDR1 LNHDA, CDR2 SQIVND (reference sequence). The CDR3 consists of 14 residues. V gave up 1 base and J gave up 8 bases, with 14 bases separating them. CDR3 residues: CASSIGWEGQEAFF. The DNA of the CDR3 is TGTGCCAGTAGTATAGGGTGGGAGGGGCAGGAAGCTTTCTTT. The full variable domain, completed using reference TRBV19 and TRBJ1-1, is DGGITQSPKYLFRKEGQNVTLSCEQNLNHDAMYWYRQDPGQGLRLIYYSQIVNDFQKGDIAEGYSVSREKKESFPLTVTSAQKNPTAFYLCASSIGWEGQEAFFGQGTRLTVV.

V gene TRBV6-5 combines with J gene TRBJ1-2, with TRBD1 matching over 10 bases. J lost 2 bases, V lost 5 bases, and 5 bases had no gene match. The CDR3 loop spans 15 amino acids. Germline V lookup: CDR1 MNHEY, CDR2 SVGAGI. DNA for the CDR3: TGTGCCAGCAGTCGCTGGGACAGGGGAAACTATGGCTACACCTTC. Translation gives CASSRWDRGNYGYTF.

The chain recombines TRBV27 with TRBJ2-7, with 15 bases that match TRBD2. The CDR3 runs 19 residues. The trim removed 5 bases at V and 0 bases at J, leaving 11 bases unmatched. Germline CDR1 is MNHEY and CDR2 is SMNVEV (reference sequence). The CDR3 spells CASSPWTSGRALSSYEQYF. The CDR3 DNA is TGTGCCAGCAGTCCCTGGACTAGCGGGAGGGCCCTTAGCTCCTACGAGCAGTACTTC.

The chain carries TRBV6-1 and TRBJ2-5; 8 bases are shared with TRBD2. CDR1 and CDR2 from the germline V gene are MNHNS and SASEGT. The CDR3 length is 15 residues. V was clipped by 1 base and J by 5 bases; unmatched bases: 6. DNA for the CDR3: TGTGCCAGCAGTGAAGTGGCTAGCGGGTGGGAGACCCAGTACTTC. Amino acids: CASSEVASGWETQYF.

The chain carries TRBV6-7 and TRBJ1-1; 9 bases line up with TRBD1. TRBV6-7 is labeled an ORF, and its function is uncertain. The J segment lost 3 bases and the V segment lost 6 bases, leaving 8 bases of the junction unmatched. The CDR3 is made up of 15 amino acids. This CDR3 reads CASRRGTGPHTEAFF. As DNA, the CDR3 is TGTGCCAGCAGACGAGGGACAGGGCCTCACACTGAAGCTTTCTTT.

V usage is TRBV10-2 and J usage is TRBJ2-3, with 8 bases lining up with TRBD2. V was pared by 7 bases and J by 4 bases, with 7 bases of the junction left unmatched. Per germline, CDR1 WSHSY and CDR2 SAAADI. This CDR3 has 14 residues. The CDR3 here is CASTRAGEADTQYF. DNA of the CDR3: TGCGCCAGCACGAGAGCGGGGGAAGCAGATACGCAGTATTTT.

The J gene is TRBJ2-3, the V gene TRBV4-2; TRBD2 matches at 12 bases. The CDR3 has 15 residues. V gave up 4 bases and J gave up 8 bases; unmatched junction bases: 7. Germline V gene lookup returns CDR1 LGHNA and CDR2 YNFKEQ. CDR3 in amino acids: CASSRLAGVSPTQYF. CDR3 nucleotide sequence: TGTGCCAGCAGCCGACTAGCGGGGGTTTCTCCTACGCAGTATTTT.

The chain links TRBV7-3 to TRBJ2-1; TRBD2 aligns across 8 bases. With 4 bases clipped from V and 7 bases from J, the junction kept 15 bases outside the gene matches. This CDR3 spans 17 amino acids. Germline V gene sequence: CDR1 SGHTA, CDR2 FQGTGA. CDR3 sequence: CASSSIPGAGGNNEQFF. CDR3 sequence (DNA): TGTGCCAGCAGCTCGATCCCAGGGGCGGGGGGTAATAATGAGCAGTTCTTC.

This clone was detected only a few times. The J gene is TRBJ2-2, the V gene TRBV19; D possibly corresponds to TRBD1 (6 bases). V was cut by 5 bases and J by 4 bases, with 11 bases left in between. CDR3 size: 14 residues. Germline V gene sequence: CDR1 LNHDA, CDR2 SQIVND (reference sequence). In DNA form, the CDR3 reads TGTGCCAGTAGTGCAAACAGGGTCACCGGGGAGCTGTTTTTT. This translates into CASSANRVTGELFF.

The DNA of the CDR3 is TGCAGCGTTGATCACGGGATCTTATACAATGAGCAGTTCTTC. Protein product: CSVDHGILYNEQFF. V gene TRBV29-1 combines with J gene TRBJ2-1; D might be TRBD2 (5 bases). The germline V gene has CDR1 SQVTM and CDR2 ANQGSEA. Trimming took 3 bases from V and 4 from J, leaving 13 bases between them. This CDR3 has 14 residues.

The chain has TRBV7-8 and TRBJ2-1; D is unclear. Germline V gene data show CDR1 as SGHVS and CDR2 as FQNEAQ. The V end lost 3 bases, the J end lost 0 bases, and 21 bases lay between the germline ends. This CDR3 has 19 residues. CDR3 coding DNA: TGTGCCAGCAGCTTCTATCACGGGTCGCCTCTTAGCTCCTACAATGAGCAGTTCTTC. Its translation: CASSFYHGSPLSSYNEQFF.

The rearrangement links TRBV2 to TRBJ1-4, with D tentatively TRBD1 (6 bases). From germline, CDR1 is SNHLY and CDR2 FYNNEI. CDR3 size: 16 residues. V lost 4 bases, J lost 4 bases, and 16 bases lay in between. The CDR3: CASSASGGLRNEKLFF. CDR3 nucleotides: TGTGCCAGCAGTGCCTCTGGGGGCTTGCGTAATGAAAAACTGTTTTTT.

This clone was detected only a few times. The chain uses TRBV2 and TRBJ1-2, with D possibly matching TRBD1 (5 bases). Germline CDR1 reads SNHLY; CDR2 reads FYNNEI. The CDR3 covers 14 residues. Trimming cost V 0 bases and J 4 bases, with 9 bases left between them. The DNA of the CDR3 is TGTGCCAGCAGTGAAGCGCGGGGACTCTATGGCTACACCTTC. This codes for CASSEARGLYGYTF. Supplemented by reference TRBV2 and TRBJ1-2, the full variable domain reads EPEVTQTPSHQVTQMGQEVILRCVPISNHLYFYWYRQILGQKVEFLVSFYNNEISEKSEIFDDQFSVERPDGSNFTLKIRSTKLEDSAMYFCASSEARGLYGYTFGSGTRLTVV.

This clone was counted only a few times. The chain couples TRBV5-8 to TRBJ1-5, with TRBD1 identical over 7 bases. The CDR3 spans 13 residues. V was clipped by 4 bases and J by 7 bases; unmatched bases: 5. Looked up from germline, CDR1 is SGHTS and CDR2 is YDEGEE. The CDR3 is CASSLTGLQPQHF. In DNA form, the CDR3 reads TGTGCCAGCAGCCTGACAGGGTTACAGCCCCAGCATTTT.

J is TRBJ1-1 and V is TRBV7-6; 9 bases line up with TRBD1. The CDR3 contains 14 residues. Germline V gene sequence: CDR1 SGHVS, CDR2 FNYEAQ. Unmatched junction bases numbered 5, after V lost 5 bases and J lost 4 bases. CDR3 bases: TGTGCCAGCAGCCTACAGGGGGCGGGCACTGAAGCTTTCTTT. This translates into CASSLQGAGTEAFF.

V is TRBV9 and J is TRBJ1-1; D is perhaps TRBD1 (6 bases). The V end was cut by 0 bases, the J end by 6 bases, with 24 bases between. The length of the CDR3 is 18 residues. Germline CDR1 reads SGDLS; CDR2 reads YYNGEE. The CDR3 here is CASSVVAGVRGGRSEAFF. The CDR3 DNA follows: TGTGCCAGCAGCGTAGTGGCAGGGGTCCGGGGGGGTAGGTCTGAAGCTTTCTTT.

This chain joins TRBV10-3 and TRBJ2-7, with 12 bases aligning to TRBD2. This CDR3 has 17 amino acids. V dropped 0 bases and J dropped 4; count of bases not matched to a gene: 7. Germline lookup yields CDR1 ENHRY and CDR2 SYGVKD. CDR3 loop: CAISESGLAGARYEQYF. As DNA, the CDR3 is TGTGCCATCAGTGAGTCGGGACTAGCGGGTGCGAGATACGAGCAGTACTTC.

Written as DNA, the CDR3 is TGCGCCAGCAGTGAGTCTCCCGGGACAGGGCTTGAAAAACTGTTTTTT. Its translation is CASSESPGTGLEKLFF. The chain couples TRBV10-2 to TRBJ1-4, with 9 bases aligning to TRBD1. After removal of 0 bases from V and 7 bases from J, the junction contained 6 bases not matched to a gene. From germline, CDR1 is WSHSY and CDR2 SAAADI. The CDR3 is 16 amino acids.

The chain combines TRBV9 with TRBJ2-2; TRBD1 might be the D (6 bases). V gave up 0 bases and J gave up 6 bases, with 15 bases separating them. The germline V gene encodes CDR1 SGDLS and CDR2 YYNGEE. The CDR3 length is 16 residues. The CDR3 region is CASSVGAGALSGELFF. The CDR3 coding sequence is TGTGCCAGCAGCGTAGGAGCAGGGGCTCTTTCCGGGGAGCTGTTTTTT.

The rearrangement uses TRBV6-1 and TRBJ2-3; D may be TRBD1 (5 bases). Trimming shortened V by 2 bases and J by 1 base, and 10 bases separated the two germline ends. This CDR3 has 15 amino acids. Germline V gene lookup returns CDR1 MNHNS and CDR2 SASEGT. The CDR3 bases are TGTGCCAGCAGTGAATCAGGGATCGGCACAGATACGCAGTATTTT. It encodes CASSESGIGTDTQYF.

This chain links TRBV4-3 with TRBJ2-7, with 8 bases that match TRBD1. CDR3 length: 17 residues. J was trimmed by 6 bases and V by 1 base; bases with no gene match: 14. CDR1 and CDR2 from the germline V gene are LGHNA and YSLEER. The CDR3 DNA is TGCGCCAGCAGCCAAGGGATAACAGGACAGGGTAACCCCGAGCAGTACTTC. Translated: CASSQGITGQGNPEQYF.